The T cell receptor (beta chain) described here comes from a study of CD8+ T cells in alopecia areata. Overall study findings and caveats: Across lesional scalp, and particularly alopecia totalis/universalis, clonality surpassed that of normal scalp.

Germline CDR1 SGHTA, CDR2 FQGNSA. V lost 4 bases and J lost 4, with 7 bases in between. This CDR3 has 12 residues. The authors extracted RNA and reverse transcribed it into cDNA as the sequencing template. Using immunoSEQ multiplex PCR, the repertoire was profiled, and TCRdb retains in-frame clones only, with some absent. The data show approximately 89,000 clones, 45% to 60% seen once. This clone came up a few times. Its target is unknown. The chain links TRBV7-2 to TRBJ2-5; a weak D match, TRBD2 (5 bases). The clonotype comes from a human donor with alopecia areata. Sequencing was performed on NKG2D-high CD8+ T cells sorted from blood. The CDR3 DNA follows: TGTGCCAGCAGCTCGGGAAGAGAGACCCAGTACTTC. Amino acids: CASSSGRETQYF.